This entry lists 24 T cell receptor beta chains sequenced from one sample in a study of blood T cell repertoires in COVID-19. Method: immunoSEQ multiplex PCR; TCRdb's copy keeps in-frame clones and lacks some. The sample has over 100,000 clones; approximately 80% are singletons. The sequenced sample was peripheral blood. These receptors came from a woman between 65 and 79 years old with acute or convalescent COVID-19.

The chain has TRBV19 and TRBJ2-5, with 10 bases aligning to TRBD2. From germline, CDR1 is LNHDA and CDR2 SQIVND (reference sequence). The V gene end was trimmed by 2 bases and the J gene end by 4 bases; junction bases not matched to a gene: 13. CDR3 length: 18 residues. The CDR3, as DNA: TGTGCCAGTAGTATATGGGTTAATGTGAGCGGGGGGGCAGAGACCCAGTACTTC. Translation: CASSIWVNVSGGAETQYF.

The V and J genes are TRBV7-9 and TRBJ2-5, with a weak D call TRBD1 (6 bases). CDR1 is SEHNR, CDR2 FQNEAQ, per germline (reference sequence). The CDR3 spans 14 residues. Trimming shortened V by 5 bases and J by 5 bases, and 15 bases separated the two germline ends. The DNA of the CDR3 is TGTGCCAGCAGCCGGGACACCTCCGGGGAGACCCAGTACTTC. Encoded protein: CASSRDTSGETQYF.

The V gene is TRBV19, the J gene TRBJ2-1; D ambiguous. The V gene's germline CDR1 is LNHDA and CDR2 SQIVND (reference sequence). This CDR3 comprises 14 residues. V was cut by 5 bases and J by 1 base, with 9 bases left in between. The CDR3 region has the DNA TGTGCCAGTAGTTACAGTGGATCCTACAATGAGCAGTTCTTC. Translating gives CASSYSGSYNEQFF.

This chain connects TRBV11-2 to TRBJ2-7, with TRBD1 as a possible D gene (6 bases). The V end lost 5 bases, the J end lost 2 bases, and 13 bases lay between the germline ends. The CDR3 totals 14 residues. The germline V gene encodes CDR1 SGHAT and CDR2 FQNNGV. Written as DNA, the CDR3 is TGTGCCAGCAGCGGGACGGGACATACCTACGAGCAGTACTTC. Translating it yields CASSGTGHTYEQYF.

CDR3 region: CATSDLGTGGEYGYTF. The CDR3 nucleotides read TGTGCCACCAGTGATTTGGGGACAGGGGGCGAATATGGCTACACCTTC. J is TRBJ1-2 and V is TRBV24-1, with 12 positions matching TRBD1. The CDR3 contains 16 residues. Germline assignment: CDR1 KGHDR and CDR2 SFDVKD. V shed 0 bases, J shed 5 bases, and the junction held 3 bases outside the gene matches.

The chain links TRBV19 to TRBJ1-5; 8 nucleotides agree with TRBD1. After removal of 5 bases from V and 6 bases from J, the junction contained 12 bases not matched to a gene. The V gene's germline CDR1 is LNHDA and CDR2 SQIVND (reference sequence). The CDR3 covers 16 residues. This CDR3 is CASSAGRTGLGQPQHF. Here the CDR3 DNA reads TGTGCCAGTAGTGCAGGGAGGACAGGGTTAGGTCAGCCCCAGCATTTT.

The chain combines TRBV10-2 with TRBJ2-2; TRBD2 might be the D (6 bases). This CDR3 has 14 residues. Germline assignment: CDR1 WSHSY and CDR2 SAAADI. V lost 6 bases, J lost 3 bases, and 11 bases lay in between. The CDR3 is CASSPRGDTGELFF. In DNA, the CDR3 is TGCGCCAGCAGCCCGCGGGGCGACACCGGGGAGCTGTTTTTT.

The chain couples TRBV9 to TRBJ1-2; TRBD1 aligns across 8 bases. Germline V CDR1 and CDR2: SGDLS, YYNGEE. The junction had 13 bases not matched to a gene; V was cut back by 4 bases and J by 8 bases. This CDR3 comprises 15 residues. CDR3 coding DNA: TGTGCCAGCAGCATGTTCCAGGGGGCGCTTCAAGGCTACACCTTC. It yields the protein CASSMFQGALQGYTF.

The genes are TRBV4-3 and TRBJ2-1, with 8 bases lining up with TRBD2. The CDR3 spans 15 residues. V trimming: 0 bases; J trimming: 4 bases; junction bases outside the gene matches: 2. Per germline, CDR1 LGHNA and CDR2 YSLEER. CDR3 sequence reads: CASSQDTGGYNEQFF. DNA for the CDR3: TGCGCCAGCAGCCAAGATACGGGGGGGTACAATGAGCAGTTCTTC.

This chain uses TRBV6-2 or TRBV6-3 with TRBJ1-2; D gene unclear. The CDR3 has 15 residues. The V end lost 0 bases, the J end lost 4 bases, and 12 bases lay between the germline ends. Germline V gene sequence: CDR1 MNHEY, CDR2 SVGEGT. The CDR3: CASSYSRDSAYGYTF. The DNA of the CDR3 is TGTGCCAGCAGTTACTCGAGGGATTCGGCCTATGGCTACACCTTC.

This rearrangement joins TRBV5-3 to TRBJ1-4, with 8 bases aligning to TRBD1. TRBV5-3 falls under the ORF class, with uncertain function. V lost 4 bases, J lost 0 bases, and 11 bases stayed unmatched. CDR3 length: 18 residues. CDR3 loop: CARSVRRDRRPTNEKLFF. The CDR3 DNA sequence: TGTGCCAGAAGCGTTAGACGGGACAGGAGGCCAACTAATGAAAAACTGTTTTTT.

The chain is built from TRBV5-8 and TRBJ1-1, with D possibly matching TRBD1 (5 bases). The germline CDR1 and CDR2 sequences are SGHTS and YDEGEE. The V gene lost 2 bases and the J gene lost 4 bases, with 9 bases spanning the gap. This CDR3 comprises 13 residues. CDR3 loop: CASSFRARTEAFF. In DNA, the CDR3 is TGTGCCAGCAGCTTCAGGGCTCGCACTGAAGCTTTCTTT. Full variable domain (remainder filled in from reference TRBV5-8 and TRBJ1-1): EAGVTQSPTHLIKTRGQQATLRCSPISGHTSVYWYQQALGLGLQFLLWYDEGEERNRGNFPPRFSGRQFPNYSSELNVNALELEDSALYLCASSFRARTEAFFGQGTRLTVV.

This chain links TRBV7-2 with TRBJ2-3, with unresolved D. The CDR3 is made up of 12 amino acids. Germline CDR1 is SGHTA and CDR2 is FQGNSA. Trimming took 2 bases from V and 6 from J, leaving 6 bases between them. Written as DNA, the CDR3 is TGTGCCAGCAGCTTAATGGGCGATACGCAGTATTTT. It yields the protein CASSLMGDTQYF.

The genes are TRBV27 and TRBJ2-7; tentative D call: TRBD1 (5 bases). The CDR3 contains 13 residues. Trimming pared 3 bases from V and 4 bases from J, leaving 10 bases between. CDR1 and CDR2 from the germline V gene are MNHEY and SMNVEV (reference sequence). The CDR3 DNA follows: TGTGCCAGCAGTTTGGGGCGCGAGTACGAGCAGTACTTC. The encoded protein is CASSLGREYEQYF.

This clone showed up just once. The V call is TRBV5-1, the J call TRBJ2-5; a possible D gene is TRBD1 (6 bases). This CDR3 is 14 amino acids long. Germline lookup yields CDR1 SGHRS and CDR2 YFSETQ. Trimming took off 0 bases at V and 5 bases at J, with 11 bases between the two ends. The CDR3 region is CASSLEGGSETQYF. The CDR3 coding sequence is TGCGCCAGCAGCTTGGAAGGGGGTTCGGAGACCCAGTACTTC.

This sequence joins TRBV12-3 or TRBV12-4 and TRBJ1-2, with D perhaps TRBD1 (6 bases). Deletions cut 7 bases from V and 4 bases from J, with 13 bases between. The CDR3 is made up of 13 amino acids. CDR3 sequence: CASTLRGSYGYTF. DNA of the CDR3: TGTGCCAGCACCCTCAGGGGTTCCTATGGCTACACCTTC.

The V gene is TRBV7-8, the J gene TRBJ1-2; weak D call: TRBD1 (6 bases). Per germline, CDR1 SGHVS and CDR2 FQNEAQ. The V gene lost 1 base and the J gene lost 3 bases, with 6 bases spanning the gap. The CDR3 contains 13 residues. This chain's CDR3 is CASSLDRDYGYTF. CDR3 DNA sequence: TGTGCCAGCAGCTTAGACAGGGACTATGGCTACACCTTC.

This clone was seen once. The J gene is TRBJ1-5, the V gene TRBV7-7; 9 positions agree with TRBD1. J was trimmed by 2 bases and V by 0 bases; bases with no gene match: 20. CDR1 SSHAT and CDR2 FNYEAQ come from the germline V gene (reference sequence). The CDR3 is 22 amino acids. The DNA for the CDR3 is TGTGCCAGCAGCTTAGCCACATCGCCCCGGGACAGGGAATTGTTGGGCAATCAGCCCCAGCATTTT. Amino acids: CASSLATSPRDRELLGNQPQHF.

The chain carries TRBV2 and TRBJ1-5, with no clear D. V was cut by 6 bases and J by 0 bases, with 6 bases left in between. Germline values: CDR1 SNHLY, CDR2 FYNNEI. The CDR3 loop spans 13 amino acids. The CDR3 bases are TGTGCCAGCAGCCGCGATAGCAATCAGCCCCAGCATTTT. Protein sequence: CASSRDSNQPQHF.

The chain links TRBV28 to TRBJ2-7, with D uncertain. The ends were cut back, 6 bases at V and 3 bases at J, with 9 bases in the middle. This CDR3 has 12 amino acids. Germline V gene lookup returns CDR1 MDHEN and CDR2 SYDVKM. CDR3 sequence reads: CASRSGDYEQYF. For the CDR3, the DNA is TGTGCCAGCAGATCAGGTGACTACGAGCAGTACTTC.

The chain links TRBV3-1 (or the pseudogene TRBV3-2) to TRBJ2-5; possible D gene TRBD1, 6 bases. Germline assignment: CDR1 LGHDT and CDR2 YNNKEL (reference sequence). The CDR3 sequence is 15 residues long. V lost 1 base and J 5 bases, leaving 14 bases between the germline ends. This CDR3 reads CASSQARQGTETQYF. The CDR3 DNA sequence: TGTGCCAGCAGCCAAGCTCGGCAGGGGACGGAGACCCAGTACTTC.

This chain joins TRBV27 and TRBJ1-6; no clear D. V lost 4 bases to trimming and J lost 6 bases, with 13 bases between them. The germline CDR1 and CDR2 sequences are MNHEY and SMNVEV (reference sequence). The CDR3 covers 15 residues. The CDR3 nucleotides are TGTGCCAGCAGTTCCGGGAAAAACCTTAATTCACCCCTCCACTTT. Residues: CASSSGKNLNSPLHF.

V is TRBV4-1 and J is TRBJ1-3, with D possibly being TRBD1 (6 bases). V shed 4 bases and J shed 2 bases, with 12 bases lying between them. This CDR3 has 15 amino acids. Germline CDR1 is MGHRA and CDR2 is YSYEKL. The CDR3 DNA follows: TGCGCCAGCAGCCCGGACAGTACTCCTGGAAACACCATATATTTT. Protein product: CASSPDSTPGNTIYF.

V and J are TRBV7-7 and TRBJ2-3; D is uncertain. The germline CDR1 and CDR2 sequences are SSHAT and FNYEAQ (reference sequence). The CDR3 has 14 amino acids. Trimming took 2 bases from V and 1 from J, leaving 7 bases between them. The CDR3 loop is CASSLSPGTDTQYF. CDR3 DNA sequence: TGTGCCAGCAGCTTAAGCCCTGGCACAGATACGCAGTATTTT.